The 27 T cell receptor beta chains below all came from one sample that was sequenced in a study of control samples from healthy donors and cancer patients. Produced via immunoSEQ multiplex PCR; TCRdb's table is partial and in-frame only. The sample consists of 150,000 to 200,000 clones, roughly 92% of them appearing once. Sequenced material: blood. These receptors were taken from a man aged 25-40 years in good health.

The rearrangement joins TRBV6-1 to TRBJ2-5; a possible D gene is TRBD1 (5 bases). CDR1 MNHNS and CDR2 SASEGT come from the germline V gene. The V and J ends lost 1 base and 3 bases respectively, with 9 bases between them. The CDR3 totals 14 residues. The DNA of the CDR3 is TGTGCCAGCAGTGAAGGGACATCCAAAGAGACCCAGTACTTC. Translation gives CASSEGTSKETQYF.

This chain joins TRBV18 and TRBJ1-1; D possibly corresponds to TRBD1 (6 bases). CDR1 and CDR2 from the germline V gene are KGHSH and LQKENI. V lost 2 bases and J 4 bases, leaving 14 bases between the germline ends. This CDR3 has 15 residues. CDR3 in DNA: TGTGCCAGCTCACCATCTTTCATCAGGGGCACTGAAGCTTTCTTT. Protein sequence: CASSPSFIRGTEAFF.

This rearrangement joins TRBV18 to TRBJ1-1; 12 nucleotides match TRBD1. Germline loops: CDR1 KGHSH, CDR2 LQKENI. J was trimmed by 5 bases and V by 3 bases; bases with no gene match: 7. The CDR3 sequence is 16 residues long. The CDR3 here is CASSPGTGGSKTEAFF. For the CDR3, the DNA is TGTGCCAGCTCACCGGGGACAGGGGGCAGTAAGACTGAAGCTTTCTTT.

The genes are TRBV30 and TRBJ1-5; possible D gene TRBD1, 6 bases. Germline V lookup: CDR1 GTSNPN, CDR2 SVGIG (reference sequence). The length of the CDR3 is 18 residues. Trimming left V 7 bases short and J 0 bases short, with 25 bases between. CDR3 DNA sequence: TGTGCCTCAACCCTCCGGAACAGGGATCCACTTAGCAATCAGCCCCAGCATTTT. It encodes CASTLRNRDPLSNQPQHF.

Worth noting for this clone: Other DNA sequences in the same sample also yield this CDR3. V and J are TRBV7-9 and TRBJ2-1; 11 bases fit TRBD2. The CDR3 length is 15 residues. Trimming at V came to 4 bases and at J to 3 bases, leaving 2 bases not matched to a gene. The germline CDR1 and CDR2 sequences are SEHNR and FQNEAQ (reference sequence). DNA for the CDR3: TGTGCCAGCAGCTCGGGACTAGCGGTCTACAATGAGCAGTTCTTC. Translation gives CASSSGLAVYNEQFF.

This chain links TRBV6-6 with TRBJ2-1; possible D gene TRBD2, 6 bases. V was shortened by 2 bases and J by 7 bases, with 15 bases between the two germline ends. Looked up from germline, CDR1 is MNHNY and CDR2 is SVGAGI (reference sequence). This CDR3 comprises 15 residues. CDR3 sequence reads: CASSYRVEGTNEQFF. The CDR3 bases are TGTGCCAGCAGTTACAGGGTGGAGGGTACAAATGAGCAGTTCTTC.

CDR3: CASSGASTSTDTQYF. The CDR3 DNA follows: TGTGCCAGCAGCGGAGCTTCGACAAGCACAGATACGCAGTATTTT. This chain uses TRBV9 with TRBJ2-3; D is ambiguous. Germline loops: CDR1 SGDLS, CDR2 YYNGEE. There are 15 residues in the CDR3. The V and J ends lost 3 bases and 0 bases respectively, with 11 bases between them.

The rearrangement joins TRBV2 to TRBJ1-5, with 11 bases that match TRBD1. The CDR3 runs to 15 residues. Germline lookup yields CDR1 SNHLY and CDR2 FYNNEI. The trim removed 6 bases at V and 7 bases at J, leaving 8 bases unmatched. This CDR3 reads CASRGGTGGGQPQHF. In DNA form, the CDR3 reads TGTGCCAGCAGGGGAGGGACAGGGGGAGGCCAGCCCCAGCATTTT.

V gene TRBV6-2 or TRBV6-3 combines with J gene TRBJ2-5; tentatively, D is TRBD1 or TRBD2 (5 bases each). V lost 2 bases and J 6 bases, leaving 19 bases between the germline ends. Germline V gene sequence: CDR1 MNHEY, CDR2 SVGEGT. The CDR3 has 16 amino acids. The CDR3 region is CASSYGGEGFPKTQYF. DNA for the CDR3: TGTGCCAGCAGTTACGGGGGAGAGGGATTCCCCAAGACCCAGTACTTC.

The rearrangement links TRBV7-2 to TRBJ1-3, with 7 positions matching TRBD1. Per the germline V gene, CDR1 is SGHTA and CDR2 is FQGNSA. V trimming: 6 bases; J trimming: 0 bases; junction bases outside the gene matches: 8. The CDR3 length is 16 residues. The CDR3 spells CASSPPGQSSGNTIYF. CDR3 bases: TGTGCCAGCAGTCCTCCGGGACAGAGCTCTGGAAACACCATATATTTT.

The chain has TRBV5-1 and TRBJ2-2, with no clear D. This CDR3 is 16 amino acids long. The germline V gene encodes CDR1 SGHRS and CDR2 YFSETQ. Trimming stripped 0 bases from V and 0 bases from J, with 9 bases between. The CDR3 DNA reads as TGCGCCAGCAGCTTGGTCGCAGGAGCGAACACCGGGGAGCTGTTTTTT. This translates into CASSLVAGANTGELFF.

This rearrangement joins TRBV30 to TRBJ2-2; D is uncertain. Per the germline V gene, CDR1 is GTSNPN and CDR2 is SVGIG (reference sequence). V was cut by 0 bases and J by 6 bases, with 8 bases left in between. This CDR3 spans 13 amino acids. This chain's CDR3 is CAWSVLRPGELFF. The DNA of the CDR3 is TGTGCCTGGAGTGTACTTCGGCCCGGGGAGCTGTTTTTT.

The chain uses TRBV21-1 and TRBJ2-2; the table calls TRBD1, which could not be checked here. TRBV21-1 is listed as a pseudogene. The CDR3 contains 19 residues. CDR3 sequence: CASSKEGQIGLPNTGELFF. The CDR3 DNA sequence: TGTGCCAGCAGCAAAGAGGGACAGATCGGTTTGCCGAACACCGGGGAGCTGTTTTTT.

This clone was picked up a small number of times. This chain connects TRBV9 to TRBJ1-2; D is ambiguous. Germline V CDR1 and CDR2: SGDLS, YYNGEE. The CDR3 sequence is 14 residues long. V lost 4 bases and J lost 5, with 15 bases in between. The CDR3 nucleotides are TGTGCCAGCAGCCCTCAAGGGCAGCTTTATGGCTACACCTTC. This encodes CASSPQGQLYGYTF.

The chain employs TRBV6-5 and TRBJ1-5; the D gene is possibly TRBD1 (6 bases). Germline loops: CDR1 MNHEY, CDR2 SVGAGI. The CDR3 contains 15 residues. Deletions cut 8 bases from V and 9 bases from J, with 23 bases between. CDR3 sequence: CASGGGGGLGPPQHF. The CDR3 nucleotides read TGTGCCAGCGGAGGTGGTGGGGGCTTAGGGCCGCCCCAGCATTTT.

The J gene is TRBJ2-7, the V gene TRBV27; perhaps TRBD1 as D (6 bases). Germline assignment: CDR1 MNHEY and CDR2 SMNVEV (reference sequence). This CDR3 spans 14 amino acids. Trimming shortened V by 3 bases and J by 0 bases, and 9 bases separated the two germline ends. The CDR3 protein is CASSLGAASYEQYF. The CDR3 coding sequence is TGTGCCAGCAGTTTGGGGGCAGCCTCCTACGAGCAGTACTTC.

Only one count was recorded for this clone. This chain links TRBV7-9 with TRBJ2-7, with D possibly matching TRBD2 (5 bases). The CDR3 is made up of 16 amino acids. CDR1 SEHNR and CDR2 FQNEAQ come from the germline V gene (reference sequence). Trimming removed 8 bases at V and 1 base at J, with 21 bases between. As DNA, the CDR3 is TGTGCCAGCCAGAGTTTGGGGTGGGAGACATCCTACGAGCAGTACTTC. Translation gives CASQSLGWETSYEQYF.

The chain is built from TRBV7-3 and TRBJ2-5, with TRBD2 matching 8 bases. Germline lookup yields CDR1 SGHTA and CDR2 FQGTGA. The CDR3 spans 15 residues. The J segment lost 5 bases and the V segment lost 6 bases, leaving 11 bases of the junction unmatched. The CDR3 loop is CASRFSGSVSETQYF. CDR3 DNA sequence: TGTGCCAGCAGATTCAGCGGGAGTGTCAGTGAGACCCAGTACTTC.

This rearrangement joins TRBV7-9 to TRBJ2-3, with TRBD1 matching 10 bases. CDR1 SEHNR and CDR2 FQNEAQ come from the germline V gene (reference sequence). With 2 bases clipped from V and 6 bases from J, the junction kept 11 bases outside the gene matches. This CDR3 comprises 17 residues. CDR3 residues: CASSLSLAGTGVDTQYF. CDR3 coding DNA: TGTGCCAGCAGCTTATCCCTTGCGGGGACAGGGGTTGATACGCAGTATTTT.

This clone was recorded once. The chain joins TRBV2 to TRBJ1-2; D is possibly TRBD1 (6 bases). The CDR3 totals 13 residues. Germline lookup yields CDR1 SNHLY and CDR2 FYNNEI. V was trimmed by 6 bases and J by 4 bases, leaving 12 bases between them. CDR3 sequence: CASRLQGSYGYTF. DNA for the CDR3: TGTGCCAGCAGACTACAGGGATCCTATGGCTACACCTTC.

The rearrangement joins TRBV2 to TRBJ1-3, with D tentatively TRBD1 (5 bases). Germline V CDR1 and CDR2: SNHLY, FYNNEI. CDR3 size: 15 residues. Trimming pared 3 bases from V and 0 bases from J, leaving 9 bases between. The CDR3 region has the DNA TGTGCCAGCAGTGACCAGACAGTCTCTGGAAACACCATATATTTT. Its translation: CASSDQTVSGNTIYF.

The V gene is TRBV4-2, the J gene TRBJ2-1; 8 bases agree with TRBD2. The CDR3 has 15 residues. Germline V gene sequence: CDR1 LGHNA, CDR2 YNFKEQ. V trimming: 2 bases; J trimming: 9 bases; junction bases outside the gene matches: 9. In nucleotides, the CDR3 is TGTGCCAGCAGCCAATTCCCAGCGGGGGCGGGTGAGCAGTTCTTC. It codes for CASSQFPAGAGEQFF.

This clone was seen more than once but under ten times. The genes are TRBV19 and TRBJ2-7, with TRBD1 identical over 7 bases. Unmatched junction bases numbered 6, after V lost 10 bases and J lost 0 bases. Per germline, CDR1 LNHDA and CDR2 SQIVND (reference sequence). The CDR3 spans 13 residues. CDR3 DNA: TGTGCCACCCTGGACAGGAACTCCTACGAGCAGTACTTC. This codes for CATLDRNSYEQYF.

This clone appeared a single time. The chain combines TRBV18 with TRBJ2-2, with 7 bases that match TRBD1. Germline values: CDR1 KGHSH, CDR2 LQKENI. V lost 5 bases to trimming and J lost 4 bases; unmatched junction nucleotides: 4. CDR3 length: 14 residues. The chain's CDR3 is CASSATGVTGELFF. For the CDR3, the DNA is TGTGCCAGCTCAGCTACAGGGGTCACCGGGGAGCTGTTTTTT. The full variable domain, its missing parts supplied by reference TRBV18 and TRBJ2-2, is NAGVMQNPRHLVRRRGQEARLRCSPMKGHSHVYWYRQLPEEGLKFMVYLQKENIIDESGMPKERFSAEFPKEGPSILRIQQVVRGDSAAYFCASSATGVTGELFFGEGSRLTVL.

The chain joins TRBV27 to TRBJ2-7, with a weak D call TRBD2 (6 bases). This CDR3 contains 18 residues. Germline V gives CDR1 MNHEY, CDR2 SMNVEV (reference sequence). Trimming took off 8 bases at V and 6 bases at J, with 32 bases between the two ends. CDR3 bases: TGTGCCAGCGCACCTCCTAGGGCGGGGAAGGGGTTCATGGGCGAGCAGTACTTC. Its protein product is CASAPPRAGKGFMGEQYF.

The V gene is TRBV5-1, the J gene TRBJ1-2, with 8 bases lining up with TRBD1. The CDR3 runs to 14 residues. Germline CDR1 and CDR2: SGHRS and YFSETQ. V dropped 0 bases and J dropped 7; count of bases not matched to a gene: 5. CDR3 region: CASSLAGGNGGYTF. The CDR3 bases are TGCGCCAGCAGCTTGGCAGGGGGCAACGGTGGCTACACCTTC.

J is TRBJ1-3 and V is TRBV5-1; D uncertain. V shed 1 base and J shed 4 bases, with 15 bases lying between them. The CDR3 extends over 16 amino acids. Germline CDR1 and CDR2: SGHRS and YFSETQ. The CDR3 DNA reads as TGCGCCAGCAGCTTGCTTAGTCATCGGCCCGGAAACACCATATATTTT. This encodes CASSLLSHRPGNTIYF.